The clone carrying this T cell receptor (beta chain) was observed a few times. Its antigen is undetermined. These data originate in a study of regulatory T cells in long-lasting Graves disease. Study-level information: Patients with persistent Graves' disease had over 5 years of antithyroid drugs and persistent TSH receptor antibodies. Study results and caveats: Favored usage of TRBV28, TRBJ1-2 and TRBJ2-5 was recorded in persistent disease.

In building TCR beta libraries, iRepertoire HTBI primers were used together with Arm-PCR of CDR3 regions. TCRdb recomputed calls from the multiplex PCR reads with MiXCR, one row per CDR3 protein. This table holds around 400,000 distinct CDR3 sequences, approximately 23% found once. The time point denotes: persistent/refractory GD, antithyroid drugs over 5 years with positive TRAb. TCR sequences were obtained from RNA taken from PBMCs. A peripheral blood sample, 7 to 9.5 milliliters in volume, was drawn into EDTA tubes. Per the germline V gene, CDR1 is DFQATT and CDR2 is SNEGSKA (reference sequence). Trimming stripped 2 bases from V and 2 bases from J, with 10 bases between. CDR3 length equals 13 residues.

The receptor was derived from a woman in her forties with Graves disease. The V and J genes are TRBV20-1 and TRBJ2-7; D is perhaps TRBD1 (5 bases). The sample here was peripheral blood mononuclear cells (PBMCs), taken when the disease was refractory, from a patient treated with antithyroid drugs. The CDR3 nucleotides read TGCAGTGCTAGATGGGGCAGCCCCTACGAGCAGTACTTC. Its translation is CSARWGSPYEQYF.